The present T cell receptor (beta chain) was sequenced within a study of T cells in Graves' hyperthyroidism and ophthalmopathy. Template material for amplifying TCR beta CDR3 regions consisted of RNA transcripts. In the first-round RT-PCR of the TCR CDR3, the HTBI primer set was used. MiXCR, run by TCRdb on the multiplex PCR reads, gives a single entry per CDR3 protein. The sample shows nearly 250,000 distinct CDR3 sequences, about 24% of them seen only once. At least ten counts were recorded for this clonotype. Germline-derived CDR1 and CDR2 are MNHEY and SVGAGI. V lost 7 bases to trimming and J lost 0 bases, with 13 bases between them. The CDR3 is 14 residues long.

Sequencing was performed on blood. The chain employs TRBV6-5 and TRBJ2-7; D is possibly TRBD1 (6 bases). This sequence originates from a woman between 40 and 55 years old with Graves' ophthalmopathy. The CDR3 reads CASIRDRSSYEQYF. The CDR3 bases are TGTGCCAGCATTCGTGACAGGAGCTCCTACGAGCAGTACTTC.